This T cell receptor (beta chain) came from a study of blood T cell repertoires in COVID-19. For the study at large: COVID-19 samples collected from the United States, Italy and Spain covered acute and convalescent phases. PBMCs, B-cell-depleted T cells, or T cells provided the cDNA or gDNA that made up the material.

Profiled with immunoSEQ multiplex PCR; TCRdb holds only in-frame clones, not every one. This sample has around 200,000 clones, with 85% found just once. Symptom resolution, clearance, or two negative PCRs marked donors in Cohort 3 as recovered. Sequenced input: PBMCs or T cells enriched from blood (not recorded which). This clonotype was obtained from a man aged 35 to 55 who had recovered from COVID-19.

The DNA of the CDR3 is TGTGCCTGGGAGGACAGGGCCTATGGCTACACCTTC. Its translation is CAWEDRAYGYTF. The chain couples TRBV30 to TRBJ1-2; 8 bases line up with TRBD1. The CDR3 runs 12 residues. Germline CDR1 is GTSNPN and CDR2 is SVGIG (reference sequence). V lost 5 bases and J lost 4; bases outside the gene matches: 3.